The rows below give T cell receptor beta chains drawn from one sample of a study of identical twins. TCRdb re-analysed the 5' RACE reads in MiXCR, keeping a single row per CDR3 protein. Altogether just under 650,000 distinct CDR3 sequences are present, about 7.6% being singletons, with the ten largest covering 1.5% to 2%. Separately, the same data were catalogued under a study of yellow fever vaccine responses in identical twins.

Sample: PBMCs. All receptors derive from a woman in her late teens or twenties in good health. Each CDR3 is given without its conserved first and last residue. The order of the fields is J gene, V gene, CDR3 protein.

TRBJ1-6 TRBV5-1 ASSDDSNSPLH
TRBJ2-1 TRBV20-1 SASAPGLATDEQF
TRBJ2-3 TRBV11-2 ASSLYGTREVDTQY
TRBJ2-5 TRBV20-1 SASSGLGGGTQY
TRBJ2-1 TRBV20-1 SARPRDLPYNEQF
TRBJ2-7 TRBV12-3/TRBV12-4 ASGSYYEQY
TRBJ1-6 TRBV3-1 ASSQAPPGHSNSPLH
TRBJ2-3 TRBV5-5 ASSSDRLRDTQY
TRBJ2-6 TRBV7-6 ASSPTSNSGANVLT
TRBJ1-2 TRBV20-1 SARGFGQDGYT
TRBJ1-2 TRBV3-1 ASSQRSGDGYT
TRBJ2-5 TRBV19 ASSYAFGAYQETQY
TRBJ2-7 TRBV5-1 ASSRAGTGTYEQY
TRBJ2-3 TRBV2 AGRLTPDTQY
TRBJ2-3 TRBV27 ASSSRPGTSGGAGDTQY
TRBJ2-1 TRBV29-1 SVGSGTYNEQF
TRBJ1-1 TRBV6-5 ASSYWSGWHLNTEAF
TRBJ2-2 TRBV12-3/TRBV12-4 ASSLGLTNTGELF
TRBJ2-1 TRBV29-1 SVSGLYNNEQF
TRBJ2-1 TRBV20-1 SGVNNEQF
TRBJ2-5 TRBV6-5 ASSFTGTSGEETQY
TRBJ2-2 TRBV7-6 ASSPMGDKNTGELF
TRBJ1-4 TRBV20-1 SARTALGNNEKLF
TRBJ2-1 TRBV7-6 ASSAGTSGNNEQF
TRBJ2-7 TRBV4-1 ASSQANRGRAGEQY
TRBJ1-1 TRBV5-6 ASSPRSTNTEAF
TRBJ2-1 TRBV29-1 SVVLAGAYNEQF
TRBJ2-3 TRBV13 ASSFPTGLGLAGRTDTQY
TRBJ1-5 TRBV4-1 ASSQEEHSNQPQH
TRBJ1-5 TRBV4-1 ASSSRDSRQPQH
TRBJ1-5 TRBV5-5 ASSPAGTGNQPQH
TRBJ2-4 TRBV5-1 ASSSERTENIQY
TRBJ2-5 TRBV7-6 ASSFGGQGIRETQY
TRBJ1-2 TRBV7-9 ASSLARGPNYGYT
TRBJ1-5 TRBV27 ASSPRIYSNQPQH
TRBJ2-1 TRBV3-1 ASSLPGGGGSDEQF
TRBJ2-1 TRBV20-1 SAPGLAGSYNEQF
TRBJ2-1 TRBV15 ATSRGPTEEQF
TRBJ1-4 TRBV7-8 ASSSDWTANEKLF
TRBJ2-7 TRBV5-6 ASSLLAGRTYEQY